The 28 T cell receptor beta chains reported below all come from one sample, sequenced in a study of cytomegalovirus exposure and HLA in healthy donors. The PCR ran on 60 Vbeta and 13 Jbeta primers. Assay: immunoSEQ multiplex PCR; the TCRdb copy retains only in-frame clones and omits some. The table records about 160,000 clones, less than 85% of them present only once. The specimen sequenced was PBMCs. Source of these receptors: a male donor in good health and CMV-seronegative.

The rearrangement uses TRBV11-2 and TRBJ2-7; TRBD2 matches at 15 bases. The CDR3 runs 15 residues. Trimming removed 5 bases from V and 9 bases from J; junction bases left unmatched: 8. Germline V lookup: CDR1 SGHAT, CDR2 FQNNGV. CDR3 sequence reads: CASSNTGTSGGPQYF. In DNA, the CDR3 is TGTGCCAGCAGCAATACCGGGACTAGCGGGGGGCCGCAGTACTTC.

This clone has just one count. The CDR3, as DNA: TGTGCCAGCAGCTTAGGATTCGGGACACTCGGCCCTGAAAAACTGTTTTTT. Translated, it gives CASSLGFGTLGPEKLFF. The chain combines TRBV7-8 with TRBJ1-4; D possibly corresponds to TRBD1 (6 bases). The CDR3 totals 17 residues. V was clipped by 1 base and J by 7 bases, with 19 bases between them. Germline V lookup: CDR1 SGHVS, CDR2 FQNEAQ.

J is TRBJ2-2 and V is TRBV28; 8 positions match TRBD2. Per germline, CDR1 MDHEN and CDR2 SYDVKM. This CDR3 has 15 amino acids. J gave up 7 bases and V 6 bases, and 10 bases lay outside the gene matches. CDR3 DNA: TGTGCCAGCAGCGAGGGGACTAGAAGTATCGGGGAGCTGTTTTTT. Translating it yields CASSEGTRSIGELFF. Variable domain in full (rest from reference TRBV28 and TRBJ2-2): DVKVTQSSRYLVKRTGEKVFLECVQDMDHENMFWYRQDPGLGLRLIYFSYDVKMKEKGDIPEGYSVSREKKERFSLILESASTNQTSMYLCASSEGTRSIGELFFGEGSRLTVL.

V and J are TRBV5-1 and TRBJ2-7; 9 bases line up with TRBD2. V lost 4 bases and J lost 0; bases outside the gene matches: 2. This CDR3 is 14 amino acids long. Germline CDR1 is SGHRS and CDR2 is YFSETQ. The CDR3 protein is CASSGLASSYEQYF. The CDR3 DNA follows: TGCGCCAGCAGCGGACTAGCGAGCTCCTACGAGCAGTACTTC.

This clone came up once. The V call is TRBV7-6, the J call TRBJ2-5; 9 nucleotides match TRBD2. The V segment lost 1 base and the J segment 4 bases; nucleotides outside the gene matches: 1. The CDR3 runs to 14 residues. Per germline, CDR1 SGHVS and CDR2 FNYEAQ. CDR3 loop: CASSLVSGGETQYF. In DNA form, the CDR3 reads TGTGCCAGCAGCTTAGTTAGCGGGGGAGAGACCCAGTACTTC.

This chain connects TRBV5-1 to TRBJ2-7; possibly TRBD1 for D (6 bases). The germline CDR1 and CDR2 sequences are SGHRS and YFSETQ. Trimming removed 2 bases at V and 4 bases at J, with 16 bases between. The CDR3 extends over 15 amino acids. This CDR3 reads CASSFSGTRPYEQYF. The CDR3 bases are TGCGCCAGCAGCTTTTCAGGGACAAGACCTTACGAGCAGTACTTC.

The chain combines TRBV7-2 with TRBJ2-6; possible D gene TRBD1, 5 bases. CDR1 and CDR2 (germline): SGHTA, FQGNSA. CDR3 length: 15 residues. Trimming took off 5 bases at V and 2 bases at J, with 10 bases between the two ends. The CDR3 bases are TGTGCCAGCAGCAACGGCAGGGCTGGGGCCAACGTCCTGACTTTC. Translated: CASSNGRAGANVLTF. Complete variable domain (other parts from reference TRBV7-2 and TRBJ2-6): GAGVSQSPSNKVTEKGKDVELRCDPISGHTALYWYRQSLGQGLEFLIYFQGNSAPDKSGLPSDRFSAERTGGSVSTLTIQRTQQEDSAVYLCASSNGRAGANVLTFGAGSRLTVL.

The gene calls are TRBV11-2 and TRBJ1-2; D unresolved. The CDR3 sequence is 13 residues long. V was cut by 5 bases and J by 8 bases, with 15 bases left in between. Germline V CDR1 and CDR2: SGHAT, FQNNGV. The CDR3 DNA is TGTGCCAGCAGCCACGACCGGGTCTACGGCTACACCTTC. This encodes CASSHDRVYGYTF. Full variable domain (remainder filled in from reference TRBV11-2 and TRBJ1-2): EAGVAQSPRYKIIEKRQSVAFWCNPISGHATLYWYQQILGQGPKLLIQFQNNGVVDDSQLPKDRFSAERLKGVDSTLKIQPAKLEDSAVYLCASSHDRVYGYTFGSGTRLTVV.

The chain recombines TRBV25-1 with TRBJ1-5; D gene unclear. This CDR3 has 14 amino acids. The V and J ends lost 3 bases and 7 bases respectively, with 13 bases between them. Germline V CDR1 and CDR2: MGHDK, SYGVNS. This CDR3 is CASSDPGSRQPQHF. The CDR3 DNA reads as TGTGCCAGCAGTGATCCGGGGTCCCGACAGCCCCAGCATTTT.

This chain uses TRBV18 with TRBJ1-5; the D gene is possibly TRBD1 (5 bases). Trimming removed 3 bases from V and 2 bases from J, with 11 bases in between. This CDR3 is 15 amino acids long. Per germline, CDR1 KGHSH and CDR2 LQKENI. This CDR3 is CASSPSGTGNQPQHF. CDR3 sequence (DNA): TGTGCCAGCTCACCGTCAGGGACTGGCAATCAGCCCCAGCATTTT. The variable domain in full, completed from reference TRBV18 and TRBJ1-5, reads NAGVMQNPRHLVRRRGQEARLRCSPMKGHSHVYWYRQLPEEGLKFMVYLQKENIIDESGMPKERFSAEFPKEGPSILRIQQVVRGDSAAYFCASSPSGTGNQPQHFGDGTRLSIL.

This clone was observed a few times. The chain links TRBV4-2 to TRBJ2-3; TRBD2 aligns across 8 bases. Germline V gene lookup returns CDR1 LGHNA and CDR2 YNFKEQ. This CDR3 contains 20 residues. V gave up 1 base and J gave up 0 bases; unmatched junction bases: 15. The CDR3 nucleotides read TGTGCCAGCAGCCAAGTAGGCACTAGCGGAGCTTCAGCTAGCACAGATACGCAGTATTTT. Protein product: CASSQVGTSGASASTDTQYF.

The rearrangement links TRBV6-1 to TRBJ2-1; possibly TRBD2 for D (5 bases). CDR1 and CDR2 from the germline V gene are MNHNS and SASEGT. The V end lost 2 bases, the J end lost 4 bases, and 12 bases lay between the germline ends. The length of the CDR3 is 15 residues. The CDR3 DNA follows: TGTGCCAGCAGTGAACCGAGGACTGCGTACAATGAGCAGTTCTTC. Translated, it gives CASSEPRTAYNEQFF.

The chain recombines TRBV7-8 with TRBJ2-7; 7 bases align to TRBD1. V gave up 4 bases and J gave up 3 bases; unmatched junction bases: 9. Per the germline V gene, CDR1 is SGHVS and CDR2 is FQNEAQ. The CDR3 totals 15 residues. CDR3 DNA: TGTGCCAGCAGCTCCCAACCGGGACAGAACTACGAGCAGTACTTC. This codes for CASSSQPGQNYEQYF.

The chain combines TRBV25-1 with TRBJ2-1; D remains unclear. Trimming pared 4 bases from V and 10 bases from J, leaving 23 bases between. The germline V gene has CDR1 MGHDK and CDR2 SYGVNS. CDR3 size: 16 residues. This chain's CDR3 is CASSGETSPIFREQFF. The CDR3 DNA reads TGTGCCAGCAGTGGAGAGACAAGCCCAATTTTCCGCGAGCAGTTCTTC.

About this clone itself: At the DNA level, this CDR3 is encoded by other sequences in the same sample as well. The chain recombines TRBV7-2 with TRBJ2-7; 7 positions agree with TRBD2. V gave up 0 bases and J gave up 5 bases; unmatched junction bases: 16. The length of the CDR3 is 18 residues. The germline gives CDR1 SGHTA, CDR2 FQGNSA. The CDR3: CASSLAQRGSHLVHEQYF. In DNA, the CDR3 is TGTGCCAGCAGCTTAGCGCAACGCGGGAGTCACCTGGTTCACGAGCAGTACTTC.

The chain has TRBV15 and TRBJ2-6; D unresolved. V shed 3 bases and J shed 0 bases, with 9 bases lying between them. The CDR3 is 16 residues long. Germline V gene lookup returns CDR1 LNHNV and CDR2 YYDKDF (reference sequence). The CDR3 nucleotides are TGTGCCACCAGCAGGAACAGAGCCTCTGGGGCCAACGTCCTGACTTTC. This encodes CATSRNRASGANVLTF.

The rearrangement uses TRBV7-3 and TRBJ2-3; unclear D gene. Trimming took off 5 bases at V and 3 bases at J, with 6 bases between the two ends. Germline V CDR1 and CDR2: SGHTA, FQGTGA. CDR3 length: 12 amino acids. CDR3 DNA sequence: TGTGCCAGCAGCACAGTAACAGATACGCAGTATTTT. This translates into CASSTVTDTQYF.

V is TRBV7-9 and J is TRBJ1-2; D gene ambiguous. CDR1 is SEHNR, CDR2 FQNEAQ, per germline (reference sequence). The CDR3 length is 12 residues. Trimming cost V 6 bases and J 6 bases, with 11 bases left between them. In nucleotides, the CDR3 is TGTGCCAGCAGGCTAGCGTCGGATGGCTACACCTTC. The encoded protein is CASRLASDGYTF.

The CDR3 DNA is TGTGCCAGCAGCTTACAGGGTACCTCAGGGCCCCAGCATTTT. As protein: CASSLQGTSGPQHF. This chain uses TRBV5-5 with TRBJ1-5, with D perhaps TRBD1 (6 bases). Looked up from germline, CDR1 is SGHKS and CDR2 is YYEKEE (reference sequence). V lost 2 bases and J lost 9, with 15 bases in between. There are 14 residues in the CDR3. The full variable domain, completed using reference TRBV5-5 and TRBJ1-5, is DAGVTQSPTHLIKTRGQQVTLRCSPISGHKSVSWYQQVLGQGPQFIFQYYEKEERGRGNFPDRFSARQFPNYSSELNVNALLLGDSALYLCASSLQGTSGPQHFGDGTRLSIL.

J is TRBJ2-2 and V is TRBV10-2; 13 bases map to TRBD2. The germline V gene encodes CDR1 WSHSY and CDR2 SAAADI. This CDR3 contains 15 residues. Trimming cost V 6 bases and J 7 bases; bases outside gene matches: 5. CDR3 protein: CASRLAGGPVGELFF. The CDR3 DNA follows: TGCGCCAGCAGACTAGCGGGAGGGCCGGTCGGGGAGCTGTTTTTT.

This chain joins TRBV28 and TRBJ1-2, with TRBD1 matching over 9 bases. Germline CDR1 is MDHEN and CDR2 is SYDVKM. The V gene end was trimmed by 6 bases and the J gene end by 8 bases; junction bases not matched to a gene: 13. The CDR3 extends over 15 amino acids. CDR3 residues: CASSETPGTGMGYTF. DNA of the CDR3: TGTGCCAGCAGCGAGACACCCGGGACAGGGATGGGCTACACCTTC.

The J gene is TRBJ2-2, the V gene TRBV7-6; 12 bases match TRBD1. From germline, CDR1 is SGHVS and CDR2 FNYEAQ. The ends lost 5 bases at V and 0 bases at J; junction bases unmatched: 10. This CDR3 contains 19 residues. The CDR3 region is CASSPLIRDRGPNTGELFF. CDR3 sequence (DNA): TGTGCCAGCAGCCCCCTAATCCGGGACAGGGGGCCGAACACCGGGGAGCTGTTTTTT. Complete variable domain (other parts from reference TRBV7-6 and TRBJ2-2): GAGVSQSPRYKVTKRGQDVALRCDPISGHVSLYWYRQALGQGPEFLTYFNYEAQQDKSGLPNDRFSAERPEGSISTLTIQRTEQRDSAMYRCASSPLIRDRGPNTGELFFGEGSRLTVL.

J is TRBJ2-5 and V is TRBV11-2; D may be TRBD2 (6 bases). The CDR3 is 15 amino acids. CDR1 is SGHAT, CDR2 FQNNGV, per germline. Trimming took off 2 bases at V and 4 bases at J, with 14 bases between the two ends. The chain's CDR3 is CASSLSNGGGETQYF. Here the CDR3 DNA reads TGTGCCAGCAGCTTATCCAACGGGGGAGGAGAGACCCAGTACTTC.

This chain links TRBV11-3 with TRBJ2-1; perhaps TRBD2 as D (6 bases). Trimming took off 4 bases at V and 10 bases at J, with 14 bases between the two ends. The CDR3 extends over 13 amino acids. CDR1 is SGHNT, CDR2 YENEEA, per germline. In DNA form, the CDR3 reads TGTGCCAGCAGCTCCCTTGTCGGGGGAGAGCAGTTCTTC. Protein product: CASSSLVGGEQFF.

Only a few counts were recorded for this clone. This sequence joins TRBV4-3 and TRBJ2-2, with a weak D call TRBD2 (5 bases). The CDR3 runs 14 residues. Trimming removed 6 bases from V and 6 bases from J, with 14 bases in between. CDR1 and CDR2 from the germline V gene are LGHNA and YSLEER. CDR3 loop: CASSKGDYPGELFF. CDR3 DNA: TGCGCCAGCAGTAAGGGCGACTACCCCGGGGAGCTGTTTTTT.

This chain uses TRBV29-1 with TRBJ2-1; perhaps TRBD2 as D (8 bases). Looked up from germline, CDR1 is SQVTM and CDR2 is ANQGSEA. There are 15 residues in the CDR3. V shed 6 bases and J shed 2 bases, with 17 bases lying between them. The DNA of the CDR3 is TGCAGCGTCTCGGGAGGGGACAGAACCTACAATGAGCAGTTCTTC. The encoded protein is CSVSGGDRTYNEQFF.

In the case of this clone: Within the sample, other DNA sequences also encode this same CDR3. This CDR3 is CASSRTSGSYNEQFF. DNA for the CDR3: TGTGCCAGCAGCCGAACTAGCGGGAGCTACAATGAGCAGTTCTTC. The V and J genes are TRBV5-4 and TRBJ2-1; 11 bases fit TRBD2. Per the germline V gene, CDR1 is SGHNT and CDR2 is YYREEE (reference sequence). After removal of 4 bases from V and 3 bases from J, the junction contained 3 bases not matched to a gene. CDR3 size: 15 residues. The variable domain in full, completed from reference TRBV5-4 and TRBJ2-1, reads ETGVTQSPTHLIKTRGQQVTLRCSSQSGHNTVSWYQQALGQGPQFIFQYYREEENGRGNFPPRFSGLQFPNYSSELNVNALELDDSALYLCASSRTSGSYNEQFFGPGTRLTVL.

The chain links TRBV19 to TRBJ1-4; D remains unclear. Trimming took off 3 bases at V and 7 bases at J, with 12 bases between the two ends. The CDR3 consists of 14 residues. Germline CDR1 LNHDA, CDR2 SQIVND (reference sequence). The CDR3 loop is CASSMRAGAEKLFF. CDR3 nucleotides: TGTGCCAGTAGTATGAGGGCAGGCGCTGAAAAACTGTTTTTT.